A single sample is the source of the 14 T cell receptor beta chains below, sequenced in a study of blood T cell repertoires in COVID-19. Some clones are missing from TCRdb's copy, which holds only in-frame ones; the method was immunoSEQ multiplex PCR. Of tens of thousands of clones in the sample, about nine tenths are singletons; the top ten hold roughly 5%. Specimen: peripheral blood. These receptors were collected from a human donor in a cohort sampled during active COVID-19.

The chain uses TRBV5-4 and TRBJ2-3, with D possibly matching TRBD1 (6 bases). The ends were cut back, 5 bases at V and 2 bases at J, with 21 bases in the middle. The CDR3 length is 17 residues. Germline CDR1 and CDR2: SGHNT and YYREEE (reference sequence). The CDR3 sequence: CASSKELSRGNTDTQYF. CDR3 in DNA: TGTGCCAGCAGTAAGGAGCTCTCAAGGGGGAACACAGATACGCAGTATTTT.

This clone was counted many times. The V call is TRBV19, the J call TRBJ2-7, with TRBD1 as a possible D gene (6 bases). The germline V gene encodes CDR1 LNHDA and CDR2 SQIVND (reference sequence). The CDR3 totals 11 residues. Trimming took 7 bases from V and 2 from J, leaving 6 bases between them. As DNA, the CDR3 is TGTGCCAGTACAGGGGCCTACGAGCAGTACTTC. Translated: CASTGAYEQYF.

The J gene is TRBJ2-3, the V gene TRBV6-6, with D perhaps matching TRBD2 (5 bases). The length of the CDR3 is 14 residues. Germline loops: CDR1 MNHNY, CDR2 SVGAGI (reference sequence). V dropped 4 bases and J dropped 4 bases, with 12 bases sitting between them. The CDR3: CASSSPGNSDTQYF. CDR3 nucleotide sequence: TGTGCCAGCAGTTCCCCCGGGAACTCAGATACGCAGTATTTT.

DNA of the CDR3: TGTGCCAGTAGTATAATTACAGGGAGCACAGATACGCAGTATTTT. Its protein is CASSIITGSTDTQYF. This chain joins TRBV19 and TRBJ2-3; D is possibly TRBD1 (6 bases). V was cut by 2 bases and J by 0 bases, with 9 bases left in between. Germline CDR1 LNHDA, CDR2 SQIVND (reference sequence). The CDR3 contains 15 residues.

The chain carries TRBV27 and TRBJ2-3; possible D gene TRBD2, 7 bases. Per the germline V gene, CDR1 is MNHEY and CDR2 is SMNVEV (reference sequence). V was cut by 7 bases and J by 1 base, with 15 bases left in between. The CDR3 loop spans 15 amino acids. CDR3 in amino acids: CASTTRGAGTDTQYF. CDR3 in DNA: TGTGCCAGCACCACCCGGGGGGCGGGCACAGATACGCAGTATTTT.

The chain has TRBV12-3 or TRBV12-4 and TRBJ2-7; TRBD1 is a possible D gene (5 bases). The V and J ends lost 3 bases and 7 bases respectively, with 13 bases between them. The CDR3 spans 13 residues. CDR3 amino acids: CASSLSGRMEQYF. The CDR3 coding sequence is TGTGCCAGCAGTTTGTCAGGGCGGATGGAGCAGTACTTC.

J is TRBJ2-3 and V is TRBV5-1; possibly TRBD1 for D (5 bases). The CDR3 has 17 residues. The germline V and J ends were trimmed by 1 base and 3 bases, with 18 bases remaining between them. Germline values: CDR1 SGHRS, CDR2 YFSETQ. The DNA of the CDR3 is TGCGCCAGCAGCTTGAATGGCAGGGCACTATCAACAGATACGCAGTATTTT. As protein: CASSLNGRALSTDTQYF.

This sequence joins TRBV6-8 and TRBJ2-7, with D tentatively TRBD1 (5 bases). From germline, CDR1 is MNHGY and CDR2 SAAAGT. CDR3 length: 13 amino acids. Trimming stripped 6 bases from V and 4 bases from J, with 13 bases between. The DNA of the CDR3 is TGTGCCAGCAGCCACCCCCCAGGGTACGAGCAGTACTTC. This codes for CASSHPPGYEQYF.

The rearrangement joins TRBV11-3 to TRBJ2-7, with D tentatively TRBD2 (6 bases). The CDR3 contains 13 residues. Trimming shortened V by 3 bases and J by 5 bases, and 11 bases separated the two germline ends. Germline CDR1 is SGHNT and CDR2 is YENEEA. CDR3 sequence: CASSLEEGHEQYF. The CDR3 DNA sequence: TGTGCCAGCAGCTTGGAGGAGGGCCACGAGCAGTACTTC.

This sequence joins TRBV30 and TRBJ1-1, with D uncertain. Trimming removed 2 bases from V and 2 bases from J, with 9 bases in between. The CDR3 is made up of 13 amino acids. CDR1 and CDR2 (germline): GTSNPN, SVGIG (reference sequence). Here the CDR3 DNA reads TGTGCCTGGAGTACCGGGTTAAACACTGAAGCTTTCTTT. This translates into CAWSTGLNTEAFF.

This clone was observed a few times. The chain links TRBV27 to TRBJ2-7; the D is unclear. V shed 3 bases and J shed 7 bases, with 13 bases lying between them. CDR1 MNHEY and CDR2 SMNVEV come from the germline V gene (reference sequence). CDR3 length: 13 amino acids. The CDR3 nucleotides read TGTGCCAGCAGTTTCCAGGCTGGTTGGGAGCAGTACTTC. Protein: CASSFQAGWEQYF.

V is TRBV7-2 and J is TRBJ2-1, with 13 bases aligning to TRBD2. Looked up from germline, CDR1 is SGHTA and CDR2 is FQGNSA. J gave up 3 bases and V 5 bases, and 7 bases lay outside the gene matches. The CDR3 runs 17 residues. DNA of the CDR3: TGTGCCAGCAGCGACAGACTAGCGGGGGGCATCTACAATGAGCAGTTCTTC. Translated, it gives CASSDRLAGGIYNEQFF. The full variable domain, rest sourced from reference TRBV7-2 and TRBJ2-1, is GAGVSQSPSNKVTEKGKDVELRCDPISGHTALYWYRQSLGQGLEFLIYFQGNSAPDKSGLPSDRFSAERTGGSVSTLTIQRTQQEDSAVYLCASSDRLAGGIYNEQFFGPGTRLTVL.

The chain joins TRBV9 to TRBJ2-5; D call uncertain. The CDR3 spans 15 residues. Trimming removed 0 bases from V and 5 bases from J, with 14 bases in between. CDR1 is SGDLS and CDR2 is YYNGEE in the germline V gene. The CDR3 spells CASSVDGWRWETQYF. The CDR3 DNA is TGTGCCAGCAGCGTAGACGGCTGGCGGTGGGAGACCCAGTACTTC.

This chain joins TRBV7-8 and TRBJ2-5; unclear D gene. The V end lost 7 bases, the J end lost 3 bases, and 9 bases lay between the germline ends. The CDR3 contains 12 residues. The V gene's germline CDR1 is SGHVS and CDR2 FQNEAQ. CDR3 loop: CASTLREETQYF. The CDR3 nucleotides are TGTGCCAGCACCCTAAGAGAAGAGACCCAGTACTTC.